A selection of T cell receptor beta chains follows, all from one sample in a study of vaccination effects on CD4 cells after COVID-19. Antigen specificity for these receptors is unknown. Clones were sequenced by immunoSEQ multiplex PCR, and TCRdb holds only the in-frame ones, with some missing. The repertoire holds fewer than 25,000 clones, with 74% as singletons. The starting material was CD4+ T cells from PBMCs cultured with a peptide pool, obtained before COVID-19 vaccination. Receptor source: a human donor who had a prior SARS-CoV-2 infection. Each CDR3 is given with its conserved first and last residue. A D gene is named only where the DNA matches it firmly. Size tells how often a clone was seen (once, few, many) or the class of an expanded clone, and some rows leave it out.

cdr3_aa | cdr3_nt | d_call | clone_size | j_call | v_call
CASRRSVGGPYNEQFF | TGCGCCAGCAGAAGGTCAGTGGGGGGGCCGTACAATGAGCAGTTCTTC | NA | NA | TRBJ2-1 | TRBV5-1
CASSQDLHLRAGGTDTQYF | TGCGCCAGCAGCCAGGATCTGCACCTGAGAGCGGGTGGCACAGATACGCAGTATTTT | NA | NA | TRBJ2-3 | TRBV4-1
CASSVGSGFYNEQFF | TGTGCCAGCAGCGTAGGGTCTGGTTTTTACAATGAGCAGTTCTTC | NA | NA | TRBJ2-1 | TRBV9
CASSAVILNEGVTEAFF | TGTGCCAGCAGCGCAGTCATTTTAAACGAAGGGGTCACTGAAGCTTTCTTT | NA | NA | TRBJ1-1 | TRBV7-2
CASSLDSGTYEQYF | TGTGCCAGCAGCTTAGATTCGGGAACGTACGAGCAGTACTTC | NA | few | TRBJ2-7 | TRBV7-2
CASTGRGATNEKLFF | TGTGCCAGCACGGGCAGGGGTGCAACTAATGAAAAACTGTTTTTT | NA | once | TRBJ1-4 | TRBV6-5
CASSVGGEAFF | TGCGCCAGCAGTGTAGGGGGTGAAGCTTTCTTT | NA | NA | TRBJ1-1 | TRBV10-2
CASSPGQNTDTQYF | TGCGCCAGCAGCCCGGGACAGAACACAGATACGCAGTATTTT | TRBD1 | once | TRBJ2-3 | TRBV5-1
CASSGTGRYIFQPQHF | TGTGCCAGCAGTGGGACAGGGAGGTATATATTTCAGCCCCAGCATTTT | TRBD1 | few | TRBJ1-5 | TRBV5-4
CASSLGHQLGLDTQYF | TGTGCCAGCAGCTTAGGTCATCAACTAGGCTTGGATACGCAGTATTTT | NA | few | TRBJ2-3 | TRBV7-3
CASSLENTGTDTQYF | TGTGCCAGTAGTTTAGAGAACACAGGCACAGATACGCAGTATTTT | NA | NA | TRBJ2-3 | TRBV19
CASSERLGDTQYF | TGCGCCAGCAGTGAGAGGCTAGGCGATACGCAGTATTTT | NA | NA | TRBJ2-3 | TRBV10-2
CASSVVGTDTQYF | TGTGCCAGCAGCGTAGTAGGCACAGATACGCAGTATTTT | NA | NA | TRBJ2-3 | TRBV9
CASSRLHRGLKRANYGYTF | TGTGCCAGCAGCAGGCTGCATCGGGGCCTCAAACGAGCTAACTATGGCTACACCTTC | NA | NA | TRBJ1-2 | TRBV7-9
CASSKGGQGTDTQYF | TGTGCCAGCAGCAAGGGGGGACAGGGCACAGATACGCAGTATTTT | NA | NA | TRBJ2-3 | TRBV21-1
CASSKGTDQPQHF | TGTGCCAGCAGCAAAGGGACGGATCAGCCCCAGCATTTT | NA | once | TRBJ1-5 | TRBV2
CASSRPVGADYEQYF | TGTGCCAGCTCACGACCCGTGGGAGCGGACTACGAGCAGTACTTC | NA | NA | TRBJ2-7 | TRBV18
CASSPTSGGYNEQFF | TGTGCCAGCAGCCCGACTAGCGGGGGCTACAATGAGCAGTTCTTC | TRBD2 | NA | TRBJ2-1 | TRBV5-4
CASSLRTAGGLVTDTQYF | TGTGCCAGCAGCCTCAGGACAGCGGGAGGGCTTGTCACAGATACGCAGTATTTT | TRBD2 | once | TRBJ2-3 | TRBV11-3
CASSLGQHYEQYF | TGTGCCAGCAGCTTAGGGCAGCACTACGAGCAGTACTTC | NA | NA | TRBJ2-7 | TRBV7-2
CASTEAAGNAEFF | TGTGCCAGCACGGAGGCGGCGGGCAATGCGGAGTTCTTC | NA | NA | TRBJ2-1 | TRBV2
CAWSVKAAGYGYTF | TGTGCCTGGAGTGTGAAGGCTGCTGGGTATGGCTACACCTTC | NA | NA | TRBJ1-2 | TRBV30
CASSRQVGSEQFF | TGTGCCAGCAGTCGCCAAGTGGGTAGTGAGCAGTTCTTC | NA | once | TRBJ2-1 | TRBV6-2/TRBV6-3
CASRAGLGEADTQYF | TGTGCCAGCAGGGCAGGACTAGGGGAAGCAGATACGCAGTATTTT | TRBD2 | NA | TRBJ2-3 | TRBV5-4
CSARSRVKLFF | TGCAGTGCTAGGTCCCGAGTAAAACTGTTTTTT | NA | NA | TRBJ1-4 | TRBV20-1
CASSFTRLDTQYF | TGTGCCAGCAGCTTCACTCGTTTAGATACGCAGTATTTT | NA | NA | TRBJ2-3 | TRBV11-3
CASSLGGSSKAFF | TGCGCCAGCAGCTTGGGGGGGAGCTCGAAAGCTTTCTTT | NA | NA | TRBJ1-1 | TRBV5-1
CASSLVNGVFGYEQYF | TGTGCCAGCAGCTTAGTTAACGGGGTTTTTGGGTACGAGCAGTACTTC | NA | few | TRBJ2-7 | TRBV7-8
CASRPNEGIEAFF | TGTGCCAGCAGGCCAAATGAGGGGATTGAAGCTTTCTTT | NA | NA | TRBJ1-1 | TRBV6-5
CASSQWQGPWGSGANVLTF | TGCGCCAGCAGCCAATGGCAGGGGCCTTGGGGCTCTGGGGCCAATGTCCTGACTTTC | NA | NA | TRBJ2-6 | TRBV4-1
CASSPQAGGVGAQYF | TGTGCCAGCAGCCCACAGGCGGGAGGGGTAGGGGCCCAGTACTTC | TRBD2 | NA | TRBJ2-5 | TRBV7-2
CASSFGGAARYEQYF | TGTGCCAGCAGCTTTGGGGGCGCGGCGCGTTACGAGCAGTACTTC | NA | NA | TRBJ2-7 | TRBV5-6
CASSQGLSGGYEQYF | TGTGCCAGCAGCCAAGGCCTCTCCGGGGGTTACGAGCAGTACTTC | NA | NA | TRBJ2-7 | TRBV3-1/TRBV3-2